Given below is one T cell receptor (beta chain) in context. Its antigen remains unknown. The source of the sample is a study of brain T cells in children with intractable seizures. Sequenced by immunoSEQ multiplex PCR; TCRdb stores in-frame clones only, minus some. The sample carries 78,000 or so clones, under 95% recorded once. Pre-surgery treatment included at least one anti-epileptic drug. The study's findings and limits: Patients' HCMV serostatus was unknown; virus specificity rests on CDR3 similarity alone.

The CDR3 consists of 17 residues. CDR1 is MGHRA and CDR2 is YSYEKL in the germline V gene. V lost 0 bases, J lost 0 bases, and 8 bases stayed unmatched. The source of this sequence is a girl aged 2-9 years with Rasmussen encephalitis and intractable seizures. The gene calls are TRBV4-1 and TRBJ2-7, with 7 nucleotides matching TRBD1. Material: peripheral blood, obtained at surgery. The CDR3 protein is CASSQDRGRTLSYEQYF. As DNA, the CDR3 is TGCGCCAGCAGCCAAGATAGGGGGCGGACCCTCTCCTACGAGCAGTACTTC.